This T cell receptor beta chain was recovered during a study of regulatory T cells in long-lasting Graves disease. Time point indicated: newly diagnosed GD, antithyroid drugs for less than 3 months. Generation of the TCR library employed RNA extracted from PBMCs. Libraries of TCR beta came from iRepertoire HTBI primers plus Arm-PCR of CDR3 regions. TCRdb reprocessed the multiplex PCR reads with MiXCR, giving one entry per CDR3 protein. Among roughly 560,000 distinct CDR3 sequences listed, more than 15% were seen once. This CDR3 is 15 amino acids long. V lost 7 bases, J lost 2 bases, and 18 bases lay in between. CDR1 SGHDT and CDR2 YYEEEE come from the germline V gene. These sequences were also reported in another study, on T cells in Graves' hyperthyroidism and ophthalmopathy.

This rearrangement joins TRBV5-6 to TRBJ1-1, with a possible D match to TRBD1 (6 bases). The receptor comes from a woman aged 40 to 65 with Graves disease. Here the sequenced sample was peripheral blood mononuclear cells (PBMCs), taken at new diagnosis, from a patient treated with antithyroid drugs. The CDR3 loop reads CASRRGGSGNTEAFF. CDR3 bases: TGTGCCAGCCGCCGAGGGGGGTCAGGCAACACTGAAGCTTTCTTT.